This T cell receptor beta chain was identified in a study of vaccination effects on CD4 cells after COVID-19. Study overall: Each participant was given two doses of one vaccine (BNT162b2 or mRNA-1273).

Data came from immunoSEQ multiplex PCR; TCRdb stores just in-frame clones and leaves some out. The sample holds 35,000 to 45,000 clones, about two thirds seen once. Antigen-specific CD4+ T cells were expanded with viral peptide pools in the ViraFEST assay before sequencing. Scientists isolated CD4+ T cells after a roughly ten-day culture period ended. Infection dated between March and December 2020, before the Alpha, Beta and Delta variants reached the United States. Each culture had half its medium swapped for IL-2 medium on days 3 and 7. Study-wide points: Relatively few convalescent patients took part in the study, which had no early post-infection timepoints.

On this clone: What it recognizes is unknown.

CDR3 length equals 19 residues. From germline, CDR1 is SEHNR and CDR2 FQNEAQ (reference sequence). V was clipped by 2 bases and J by 2 bases; unmatched bases: 15. The sequences come from CD4+ T cells from PBMCs cultured with a peptide pool, collected before COVID-19 vaccination. The rearrangement uses TRBV7-9 and TRBJ2-3, with 8 bases lining up with TRBD2. This sequence originates from a human donor who had a prior SARS-CoV-2 infection. In DNA, the CDR3 is TGTGCCAGCAGCTTATGGCTAGCGGGCGAATGGGGCATCACAGATACGCAGTATTTT. Translated, it gives CASSLWLAGEWGITDTQYF. Variable domain in full (rest from reference TRBV7-9 and TRBJ2-3): DTGVSQNPRHKITKRGQNVTFRCDPISEHNRLYWYRQTLGQGPEFLTYFQNEAQLEKSRLLSDRFSAERPKGSFSTLEIQRTEQGDSAMYLCASSLWLAGEWGITDTQYFGPGTRLTVL.